This TCR beta chain was sequenced for a study of cytomegalovirus exposure and HLA in healthy donors. The CDR3 totals 11 residues. Germline-derived CDR1 and CDR2 are DFQATT and SNEGSKA (reference sequence). Trimming stripped 5 bases from V and 7 bases from J, with 12 bases between. Sequencing used immunoSEQ multiplex PCR; TCRdb keeps in-frame clones, though not all of them. The sample consists of about 130,000 clones, around nine tenths of them appearing once. General study findings and limits: It was reportedly the case that the classifier diagnosed cytomegalovirus status with high specificity and sensitivity.

Regarding this clone: What it binds is unknown.

The sample comprised PBMCs. The receptor was isolated from a man aged 25 to 45 in good health and CMV-seronegative. The chain employs TRBV20-1 and TRBJ2-7, with D uncertain. The CDR3 protein is CSARLPVEQYF. The CDR3 nucleotides read TGCAGTGCTCGCCTACCGGTTGAGCAGTACTTC.